This T cell receptor beta chain was sequenced for a study of blood T cell repertoires in COVID-19. Recruits, aged roughly 18 to 100 years, lived in under 25 US areas. Exposed study participants had met a COVID-19 case within 2 weeks before entry. Germline V gene sequence: CDR1 ENHRY, CDR2 SYGVKD. V gave up 7 bases and J gave up 4 bases, with 14 bases separating them. The CDR3 consists of 14 residues. The method was immunoSEQ multiplex PCR; TCRdb's version includes in-frame clones alone and lacks a portion of them. The table lists some 180,000 clones, roughly 80% of them singletons. The sample consisted of PBMCs or T cells enriched from blood (not recorded which). This clonotype was obtained from a man between 60 and 70 years old who had been exposed to COVID-19. The chain links TRBV10-3 to TRBJ2-1; weak D call: TRBD1 (5 bases). The CDR3 loop is CAITEGVRYNEQFF. The CDR3 nucleotides are TGTGCCATCACCGAAGGGGTGCGGTACAATGAGCAGTTCTTC.